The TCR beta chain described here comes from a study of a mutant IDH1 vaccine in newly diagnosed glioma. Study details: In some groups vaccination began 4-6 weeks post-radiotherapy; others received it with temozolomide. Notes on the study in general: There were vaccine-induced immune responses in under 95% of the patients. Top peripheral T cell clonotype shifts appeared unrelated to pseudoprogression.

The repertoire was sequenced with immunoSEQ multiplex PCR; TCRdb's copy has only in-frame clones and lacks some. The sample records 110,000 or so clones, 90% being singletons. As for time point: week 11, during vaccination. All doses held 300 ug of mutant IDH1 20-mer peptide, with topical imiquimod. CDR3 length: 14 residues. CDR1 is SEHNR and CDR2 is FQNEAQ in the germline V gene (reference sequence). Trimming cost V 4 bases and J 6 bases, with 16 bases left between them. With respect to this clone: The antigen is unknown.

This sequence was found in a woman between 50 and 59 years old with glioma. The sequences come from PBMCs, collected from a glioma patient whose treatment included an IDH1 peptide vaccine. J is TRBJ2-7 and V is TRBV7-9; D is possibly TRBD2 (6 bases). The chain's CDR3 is CASSSLGGTPEQYF. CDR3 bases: TGTGCCAGCAGCTCCCTTGGGGGGACTCCCGAGCAGTACTTC.